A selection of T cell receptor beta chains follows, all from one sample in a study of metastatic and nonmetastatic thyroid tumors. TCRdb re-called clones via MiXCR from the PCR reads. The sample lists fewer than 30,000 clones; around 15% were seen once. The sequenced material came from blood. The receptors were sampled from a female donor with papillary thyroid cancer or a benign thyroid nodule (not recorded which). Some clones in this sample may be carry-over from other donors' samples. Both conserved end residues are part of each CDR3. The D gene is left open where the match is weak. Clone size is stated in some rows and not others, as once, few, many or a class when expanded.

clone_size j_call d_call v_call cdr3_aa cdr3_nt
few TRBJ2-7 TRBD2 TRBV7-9 CASRYNGTSAYEQYF TGTGCCAGCAGGTATAACGGGACTAGCGCCTACGAGCAGTACTTC
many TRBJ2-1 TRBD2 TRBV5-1 CASIWTSGLPYNEQFF TGCGCCAGCATCTGGACTAGCGGGCTGCCCTACAATGAGCAGTTCTTC
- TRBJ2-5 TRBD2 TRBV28 CASSSSGRVETQYF TGTGCCAGCAGCTCGAGCGGGAGGGTGGAGACCCAGTACTTC
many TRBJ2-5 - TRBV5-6 CASSLAGGETQYF TGTGCCAGCAGCTTGGCCGGCGGGGAGACCCAGTACTTC
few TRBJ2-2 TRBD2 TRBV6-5 CASSSLAGGNTGELFF TGTGCCAGCAGTTCTCTAGCGGGGGGCAACACCGGGGAGCTGTTTTTT
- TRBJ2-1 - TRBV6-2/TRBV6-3 CASGVWGQNNEQFF TGTGCCAGCGGTGTCTGGGGTCAGAACAATGAGCAGTTCTTC
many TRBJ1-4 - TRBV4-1 CASSQDRSLTNEKLFF TGCGCCAGCAGCCAAGACCGGTCCCTAACTAATGAAAAACTGTTTTTT
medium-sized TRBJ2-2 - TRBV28 CASREGGQNTGELFF TGTGCCAGCAGAGAGGGGGGCCAAAACACCGGGGAGCTGTTTTTT
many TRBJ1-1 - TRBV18 CASHTFGENTEAFF TGTGCCAGCCATACATTCGGGGAGAACACTGAAGCTTTCTTT
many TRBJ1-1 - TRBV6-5 CASSYGGSNTEAFF TGTGCCAGCAGTTATGGGGGGTCGAACACTGAAGCTTTCTTT
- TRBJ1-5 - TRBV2 CASRRGSDNQPQHF TGTGCCAGCAGGAGGGGGTCAGACAATCAGCCCCAGCATTTT
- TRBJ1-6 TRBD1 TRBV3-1 CASSRTGAVGSPLHF TGTGCCAGCAGCCGAACAGGGGCCGTTGGATCACCCCTCCACTTT
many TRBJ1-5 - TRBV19 CASSAGPTQPQHF TGTGCCAGTAGTGCAGGTCCCACTCAGCCCCAGCATTTT
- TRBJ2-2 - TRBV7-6 CASSLGDTYTGELFF TGTGCCAGCAGCTTAGGGGACACCTACACCGGGGAGCTGTTTTTT
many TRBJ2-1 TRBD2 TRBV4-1 CASSRLGLAGGYNEQFF TGCGCCAGCAGCCGCTTGGGACTAGCGGGGGGGTACAATGAGCAGTTCTTC
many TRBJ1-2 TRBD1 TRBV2 CASRLGTGGGYTF TGTGCCAGCAGACTCGGGACAGGGGGGGGCTACACCTTC
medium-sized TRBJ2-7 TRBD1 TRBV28 CASSLRRTGTYEQYF TGTGCCAGCAGTTTAAGGAGGACAGGGACCTACGAGCAGTACTTC
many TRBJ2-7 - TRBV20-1 CSARTPRELKYEQYF TGCAGTGCTAGAACTCCTCGAGAGCTAAAATACGAGCAGTACTTC
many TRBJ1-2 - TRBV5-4 CASSPVRGWDYGYTF TGTGCCAGCAGCCCGGTGAGGGGGTGGGACTATGGCTACACCTTC
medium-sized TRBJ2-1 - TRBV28 CASSLGWDGLYNEQFF TGTGCCAGCAGTTTAGGCTGGGATGGACTATACAATGAGCAGTTCTTC
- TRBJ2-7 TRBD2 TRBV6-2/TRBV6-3 CASSLTSGPTYEQYF TGTGCCAGCAGCCTAACTAGCGGCCCAACCTACGAGCAGTACTTC
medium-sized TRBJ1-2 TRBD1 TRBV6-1 CASTPGQENYGYTF TGTGCCAGCACCCCCGGACAGGAGAACTATGGCTACACCTTC
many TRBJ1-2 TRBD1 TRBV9 CASSGSGGDYGYTF TGTGCCAGCAGCGGCTCAGGGGGGGACTATGGCTACACCTTC
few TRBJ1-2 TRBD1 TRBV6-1 CARAGQPDYGYTF TGTGCCAGAGCGGGACAGCCGGACTATGGCTACACCTTC
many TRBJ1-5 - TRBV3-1 CASSQGRVLNQPQHF TGTGCCAGCAGCCAAGGCAGGGTCCTCAATCAGCCCCAGCATTTT
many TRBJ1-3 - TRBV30 CAWSTGWGNTIYF TGTGCCTGGAGCACAGGGTGGGGAAACACCATATATTTT
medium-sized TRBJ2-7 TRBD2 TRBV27 CASSSGGRQYF TGTGCCAGCAGTTCGGGGGGTCGGCAGTACTTC
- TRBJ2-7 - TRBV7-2 CASSSRSRSSYEQYF TGTGCCAGCAGCTCAAGGTCCCGCAGCTCCTACGAGCAGTACTTC
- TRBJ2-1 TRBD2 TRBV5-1 CASSLEGRGSYNEQFF TGCGCCAGCAGCTTGGAGGGGCGGGGGTCCTACAATGAGCAGTTCTTC
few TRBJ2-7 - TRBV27 CASSLTVNSYEQYF TGTGCCAGCAGTTTGACAGTTAACTCCTACGAGCAGTACTTC
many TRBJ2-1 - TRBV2 CASRKDSTAYNEQFF TGTGCCAGCAGGAAGGACTCTACCGCTTACAATGAGCAGTTCTTC
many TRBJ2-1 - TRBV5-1 CASSLGVVRGMRGDEQFF TGCGCCAGCAGCTTGGGGGTAGTGAGGGGCATGAGAGGAGATGAGCAGTTCTTC
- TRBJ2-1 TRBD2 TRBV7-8 CASSAAGLAGGPSSYNEQFF TGTGCCAGCAGCGCGGCCGGACTAGCGGGGGGACCCAGCTCCTACAATGAGCAGTTCTTC
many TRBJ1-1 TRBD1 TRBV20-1 CSAFFFGTGKMNTEAFF TGCAGTGCTTTTTTTTTCGGGACAGGGAAAATGAACACTGAAGCTTTCTTT
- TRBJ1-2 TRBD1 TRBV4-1 CASSQDLGTGGAGGYTF TGCGCCAGCAGCCAAGATCTGGGGACAGGGGGCGCGGGGGGCTACACCTTC